These 27 T cell receptor beta chains came from one sample sequenced in a study of cytomegalovirus exposure and HLA in healthy donors (dated by TCRdb to the late 2010s). Receptors were amplified or captured by the immunoSEQ multiplex PCR assay. A mixture of 60 forward primers for TCR Vbeta segments and 13 reverse primers for TCR Jbeta segments was used in the multiplex PCR. In its TCRdb copy, this immuneACCESS table keeps in-frame sequences only and misses some clones. Where compared with another copy, unresolved V genes explain less than half of these, and the others have no known cause. This sample lists under 150,000 clones; around 80% were detected once. The top ten clones comprise approximately 1% of the sample. The specimen was PBMCs. Every receptor here comes from a human donor in good health.

This clone has only a few counts. The chain has TRBV2 and TRBJ2-3; 8 bases line up with TRBD1. J lost 1 base, V lost 6 bases, and 3 bases had no gene match. Per germline, CDR1 SNHLY and CDR2 FYNNEI. The CDR3 consists of 14 residues. In nucleotides, the CDR3 is TGTGCCAGCAGAACGGGACAGGGCACAGATACGCAGTATTTT. This gives the protein CASRTGQGTDTQYF. The whole variable domain, remainder taken from reference TRBV2 and TRBJ2-3, is EPEVTQTPSHQVTQMGQEVILRCVPISNHLYFYWYRQILGQKVEFLVSFYNNEISEKSEIFDDQFSVERPDGSNFTLKIRSTKLEDSAMYFCASRTGQGTDTQYFGPGTRLTVL.

The V and J genes are TRBV28 and TRBJ1-2, with D possibly being TRBD1 (6 bases). Trimming cost V 8 bases and J 4 bases, with 11 bases left between them. Germline V gene data show CDR1 as MDHEN and CDR2 as SYDVKM. The CDR3 totals 12 residues. The CDR3 DNA reads TGTGCCAGCTTCCAGGGGTCCTATGGCTACACCTTC. Translation gives CASFQGSYGYTF.

The chain is built from TRBV6-7 and TRBJ2-5, with 9 bases identical to TRBD1. TRBV6-7 is labeled an ORF, and its function is uncertain. The CDR3 sequence is 19 residues long. The junction had 14 bases not matched to a gene; V was cut back by 0 bases and J by 3 bases. CDR3 residues: CASSYSNGKNRGLEETQYF. CDR3 DNA sequence: TGTGCCAGCAGTTACTCGAACGGCAAGAACAGGGGGCTGGAAGAGACCCAGTACTTC.

V and J are TRBV29-1 and TRBJ1-1; D is ambiguous. CDR3 length: 12 residues. Deletions cut 3 bases from V and 4 bases from J, with 9 bases between. The V gene's germline CDR1 is SQVTM and CDR2 ANQGSEA. The chain's CDR3 is CSVESRGTEAFF. CDR3 nucleotides: TGCAGCGTTGAGTCACGCGGCACTGAAGCTTTCTTT.

V usage is TRBV5-1 and J usage is TRBJ2-7; D is perhaps TRBD1 or TRBD2 (6 bases each). Trimming pared 5 bases from V and 4 bases from J, leaving 16 bases between. There are 14 residues in the CDR3. In germline, CDR1 is SGHRS, CDR2 YFSETQ. CDR3 residues: CASRLTGGRYEQYF. For the CDR3, the DNA is TGCGCCAGCAGGTTGACAGGAGGGCGATACGAGCAGTACTTC.

The V and J genes are TRBV10-3 and TRBJ1-1; D not resolved. The CDR3 extends over 15 amino acids. CDR1 ENHRY and CDR2 SYGVKD come from the germline V gene. Trimming removed 6 bases from V and 1 base from J, with 15 bases in between. This CDR3 reads CAIRSPTQKNTEAFF. DNA for the CDR3: TGTGCCATCAGATCCCCCACTCAAAAGAACACTGAAGCTTTCTTT.

This rearrangement joins TRBV28 to TRBJ1-2; unclear D gene. This CDR3 comprises 15 residues. The germline gives CDR1 MDHEN, CDR2 SYDVKM. V dropped 1 base and J dropped 5 bases, with 14 bases sitting between them. Here the CDR3 reads CASSLFGRTHYGYTF. The CDR3 nucleotides read TGTGCCAGCAGTTTATTTGGGAGGACCCATTATGGCTACACCTTC.

The rearrangement links TRBV5-1 to TRBJ2-3; unclear D gene. The V end lost 0 bases, the J end lost 4 bases, and 9 bases lay between the germline ends. CDR1 SGHRS and CDR2 YFSETQ come from the germline V gene. The length of the CDR3 is 14 residues. CDR3 bases: TGCGCCAGCAGCTTGGTATGGTCGGCAGATACGCAGTATTTT. Its translation is CASSLVWSADTQYF. Looking up the rest from reference TRBV5-1 and TRBJ2-3 gives the full variable domain: KAGVTQTPRYLIKTRGQQVTLSCSPISGHRSVSWYQQTPGQGLQFLFEYFSETQRNKGNFPGRFSGRQFSNSRSEMNVSTLELGDSALYLCASSLVWSADTQYFGPGTRLTVL.

This clone was observed a few times. The rearrangement joins TRBV10-1 to TRBJ2-1; 13 positions match TRBD2. The germline V gene encodes CDR1 WNHNN and CDR2 SYGVQD (reference sequence). Losses at the gene ends were 3 bases for V and 9 bases for J; bases not matched to a gene: 2. The CDR3 totals 14 residues. CDR3 sequence: CASSDRLAGGEQFF. In nucleotides, the CDR3 is TGCGCCAGCAGTGACCGACTAGCGGGAGGTGAGCAGTTCTTC.

The genes are TRBV5-4 and TRBJ2-1, with 8 bases lining up with TRBD1. CDR3 size: 17 residues. The germline V gene encodes CDR1 SGHNT and CDR2 YYREEE (reference sequence). The J segment lost 8 bases and the V segment lost 0 bases, leaving 13 bases of the junction unmatched. The CDR3, as DNA: TGTGCCAGCAGCTTGGCCAGGGGGCGATCGGGAATGGATGAGCAGTTCTTC. It is translated as CASSLARGRSGMDEQFF.

V usage is TRBV7-8 and J usage is TRBJ2-2; 11 nucleotides line up with TRBD2. The CDR3 spans 19 residues. V lost 4 bases and J lost 4; bases outside the gene matches: 14. The germline V gene encodes CDR1 SGHVS and CDR2 FQNEAQ. The CDR3 reads CASSSLAGGHVPLTGELFF. The CDR3, as DNA: TGTGCCAGCAGCTCTCTAGCGGGGGGTCATGTACCGCTCACCGGGGAGCTGTTTTTT.

CDR3 loop: CASSQVLDSSYNEQFF. The CDR3 bases are TGCGCCAGCAGCCAAGTTCTAGACAGCTCCTACAATGAGCAGTTCTTC. V and J are TRBV4-1 and TRBJ2-1; D possibly corresponds to TRBD1 (5 bases). The CDR3 spans 16 residues. Trimming cost V 1 base and J 0 bases, with 10 bases left between them. CDR1 is MGHRA, CDR2 YSYEKL, per germline.

The chain is built from TRBV7-2 and TRBJ2-3; TRBD2 agrees at 11 bases. V shed 1 base and J 4 bases; nucleotides not matched to a gene: 7. Germline CDR1 and CDR2: SGHTA and FQGNSA. CDR3 length: 17 residues. The CDR3 DNA sequence: TGTGCCAGCAGCTTAGGACTAGCGGGGACTGGGGCAGATACGCAGTATTTT. Translated, it gives CASSLGLAGTGADTQYF.

The chain has TRBV27 and TRBJ1-1; tentatively, D is TRBD1 (6 bases). Germline loops: CDR1 MNHEY, CDR2 SMNVEV (reference sequence). Trimming cost V 0 bases and J 4 bases, with 12 bases left between them. The CDR3 sequence is 15 residues long. CDR3 residues: CASSLSTGKATEAFF. In DNA, the CDR3 is TGTGCCAGCAGTTTATCTACAGGGAAGGCCACTGAAGCTTTCTTT.

The genes are TRBV6-6 and TRBJ2-4; D gene unclear. V was clipped by 5 bases and J by 7 bases, with 6 bases between them. The CDR3 extends over 11 amino acids. The germline V gene encodes CDR1 MNHNY and CDR2 SVGAGI (reference sequence). The CDR3: CASSPRNIQYF. CDR3 in DNA: TGTGCCAGCAGTCCCAGGAACATTCAGTACTTC.

The rearrangement joins TRBV15 to TRBJ2-2, with D hard to call. The CDR3 has 16 residues. Germline V gene lookup returns CDR1 LNHNV and CDR2 YYDKDF (reference sequence). V lost 0 bases, J lost 1 base, and 9 bases lay in between. CDR3 residues: CATSRDLPGNTGELFF. The DNA of the CDR3 is TGTGCCACCAGCAGAGATCTCCCCGGGAACACCGGGGAGCTGTTTTTT.

V and J are TRBV9 and TRBJ1-1, with 10 bases matching TRBD1. The CDR3 runs 13 residues. Per the germline V gene, CDR1 is SGDLS and CDR2 is YYNGEE. The V and J ends lost 4 bases and 8 bases, in that order; junction bases with no gene match: 5. The CDR3 nucleotides are TGTGCCAGCAGCACGCGGGGACAGGGGGAAGCTTTCTTT. Its translation is CASSTRGQGEAFF.

The gene calls are TRBV11-2 and TRBJ2-7, with 11 bases matching TRBD1. Germline trimming cut 4 bases from V and 0 bases from J; bases unmatched to any gene: 5. The germline gives CDR1 SGHAT, CDR2 FQNNGV. The CDR3 is made up of 16 amino acids. CDR3 sequence (DNA): TGTGCCAGCAGCTCAGGGGACAGGGGGAGCTCCTACGAGCAGTACTTC. It is translated as CASSSGDRGSSYEQYF.

This rearrangement joins TRBV5-1 to TRBJ2-1, with TRBD1 matching over 7 bases. Losses at the gene ends were 4 bases for V and 5 bases for J; bases not matched to a gene: 9. The CDR3 loop spans 15 amino acids. Germline lookup yields CDR1 SGHRS and CDR2 YFSETQ. CDR3 DNA sequence: TGCGCCAGCAGCGTCCCCCAACAGGGGAACAATGAGCAGTTCTTC. Protein: CASSVPQQGNNEQFF. The full variable domain, in which reference TRBV5-1 and TRBJ2-1 provide the parts outside the CDR3, is KAGVTQTPRYLIKTRGQQVTLSCSPISGHRSVSWYQQTPGQGLQFLFEYFSETQRNKGNFPGRFSGRQFSNSRSEMNVSTLELGDSALYLCASSVPQQGNNEQFFGPGTRLTVL.

V is TRBV9 and J is TRBJ2-1, with TRBD2 matching 16 bases. CDR1 is SGDLS and CDR2 is YYNGEE in the germline V gene. This CDR3 spans 18 amino acids. The V segment lost 0 bases and the J segment 2 bases; nucleotides outside the gene matches: 2. CDR3 nucleotides: TGTGCCAGCAGCGTAGCGGGACTAGCGGGGGGGGCCTACAATGAGCAGTTCTTC. Translated: CASSVAGLAGGAYNEQFF.

The J gene is TRBJ2-2, the V gene TRBV10-3; 9 bases align to TRBD1. Germline V lookup: CDR1 ENHRY, CDR2 SYGVKD. This CDR3 is built from 15 residues. Germline trimming cut 4 bases from V and 6 bases from J; bases unmatched to any gene: 6. CDR3 loop: CAISGGQGTSGELFF. Here the CDR3 DNA reads TGTGCCATCAGTGGGGGACAGGGAACCTCCGGGGAGCTGTTTTTT.

V and J are TRBV4-1 and TRBJ2-3; 8 nucleotides align to TRBD2. There are 16 residues in the CDR3. Per germline, CDR1 MGHRA and CDR2 YSYEKL. J gave up 1 base and V 4 bases, and 7 bases lay outside the gene matches. CDR3 region: CASSPNGAGGTDTQYF. Written as DNA, the CDR3 is TGCGCCAGCAGCCCTAACGGAGCGGGGGGCACAGATACGCAGTATTTT.

This rearrangement joins TRBV7-2 to TRBJ2-7; 11 bases map to TRBD1. The germline V gene encodes CDR1 SGHTA and CDR2 FQGNSA. CDR3 size: 15 residues. The V and J ends lost 5 bases and 3 bases, in that order; junction bases with no gene match: 6. CDR3 nucleotides: TGTGCCAGCAGCGACGGGACAGGGGGAATCTACGAGCAGTACTTC. Amino acid sequence: CASSDGTGGIYEQYF.

This clone was seen just once. The chain combines TRBV9 with TRBJ1-3; no definite D call. The V gene's germline CDR1 is SGDLS and CDR2 YYNGEE. The CDR3 extends over 16 amino acids. Trimming left V 2 bases short and J 4 bases short, with 16 bases between. This chain's CDR3 is CASSVEVDPVGNTIYF. The CDR3 DNA reads TGTGCCAGCAGCGTTGAGGTAGACCCCGTGGGAAACACCATATATTTT.

V is TRBV4-3 and J is TRBJ1-5; D remains unclear. This CDR3 has 16 amino acids. V lost 1 base and J lost 0, with 10 bases in between. Germline-derived CDR1 and CDR2 are LGHNA and YSLEER. CDR3: CASSQVSQNSNQPQHF. CDR3 DNA: TGCGCCAGCAGCCAAGTTTCACAAAATAGCAATCAGCCCCAGCATTTT.

This clone was counted once. V usage is TRBV25-1 and J usage is TRBJ1-2; 11 bases align to TRBD1. V was pared by 4 bases and J by 7 bases, with 8 bases of the junction left unmatched. This CDR3 contains 15 residues. The germline V gene has CDR1 MGHDK and CDR2 SYGVNS. DNA of the CDR3: TGTGCCAGCAGTGGGGTGGACAGGGGGCCGTTTGGCTACACCTTC. This gives the protein CASSGVDRGPFGYTF.

The chain links TRBV7-9 to TRBJ2-3, with 9 bases lining up with TRBD1. The J segment lost 3 bases and the V segment lost 2 bases, leaving 3 bases of the junction unmatched. Germline CDR1 and CDR2: SEHNR and FQNEAQ (reference sequence). This CDR3 spans 15 amino acids. The CDR3: CASSLRDRDTDTQYF. The CDR3 DNA is TGTGCCAGCAGCTTACGGGACAGGGATACAGATACGCAGTATTTT.